Below, 25 T cell receptor beta chains from the same sample are listed, as sequenced in a study of T cell repertoires in cytomegalovirus infection. The antigens for these receptors are not known. MiXCR, run by TCRdb on the reads, gives a single entry per CDR3 protein. The sample lists about 770,000 distinct CDR3 sequences; roughly 28% were seen once. This material consisted of cultured CD8+ T cells from PBMCs, taken from culture after CMV antigen stimulation. The receptor source for this set is a human donor in good health (CMV status not recorded). Some clones in this sample may be carry-over from other donors' samples.

This clonotype has ten or more counts. The CDR3 DNA sequence: TGTGCCAGCGTAAGGGACAGGGGATATTTGGGAGTTGGGGACACTGAAGCTTTCTTT. Residues: CASVRDRGYLGVGDTEAFF. V is TRBV7-6 and J is TRBJ1-1; 10 nucleotides align to TRBD1. CDR1 and CDR2 from the germline V gene are SGHVS and FNYEAQ. V lost 8 bases, J lost 3 bases, and 21 bases stayed unmatched. This CDR3 has 19 residues.

The chain links TRBV12-3 or TRBV12-4 to TRBJ2-2; weak D call: TRBD1 (5 bases). CDR3 size: 12 residues. Trimming cost V 10 bases and J 7 bases, with 13 bases left between them. CDR3 bases: TGTGCCACCGATGGGGCAGGCGGGGAGCTGTTTTTT. It specifies CATDGAGGELFF.

The rearrangement uses TRBV7-9 and TRBJ1-2; unclear D gene. The V and J ends lost 5 bases and 1 base respectively, with 11 bases between them. Germline CDR1 reads SEHNR; CDR2 reads FQNEAQ (reference sequence). The CDR3 contains 14 residues. CDR3 DNA: TGTGCCAGCAGCGTACCGGGGTTTAACTATGGCTACACCTTC. This translates into CASSVPGFNYGYTF. The full variable domain, with the rest looked up from reference TRBV7-9 and TRBJ1-2, is DTGVSQNPRHKITKRGQNVTFRCDPISEHNRLYWYRQTLGQGPEFLTYFQNEAQLEKSRLLSDRFSAERPKGSFSTLEIQRTEQGDSAMYLCASSVPGFNYGYTFGSGTRLTVV.

This clonotype has a count of ten or more. The chain uses TRBV11-3 and TRBJ2-2, with 7 positions matching TRBD1. Germline V lookup: CDR1 SGHNT, CDR2 YENEEA. The CDR3 runs to 15 residues. V shed 5 bases and J 4 bases; nucleotides not matched to a gene: 7. The DNA of the CDR3 is TGTGCCAGCAGCCCAAGGGACAGACTCACCGGGGAGCTGTTTTTT. It encodes CASSPRDRLTGELFF.

This clonotype was found many times. V is TRBV7-8 and J is TRBJ2-5; possibly TRBD1 or TRBD2 for D (5 bases each). The end of the DNA aligns better with TRBJ2-3, so the J call may be wrong. The CDR3 has 12 residues. Germline V gene data show CDR1 as SGHVS and CDR2 as FQNEAQ. The CDR3 DNA sequence: TGTGCCAGCAGCTTAGATGGGGGTACGCAGTATTTT. Protein sequence: CASSLDGGTQYF.

This clonotype occurred a few times. The CDR3 nucleotides read TGTGCCAGCAGTGAAGCGGGCTCAGGGATAGACACTGAAGCTTTCTTT. Encoded protein: CASSEAGSGIDTEAFF. The V call is TRBV6-1, the J call TRBJ1-1, with a possible D match to TRBD1 (5 bases). V lost 0 bases and J lost 3, with 14 bases in between. The CDR3 covers 16 residues. The germline V gene encodes CDR1 MNHNS and CDR2 SASEGT.

This clonotype was counted between two and nine times. The chain has TRBV7-9 and TRBJ2-1; weak D call: TRBD2 (7 bases). Germline-derived CDR1 and CDR2 are SEHNR and FQNEAQ (reference sequence). Trimming removed 4 bases at V and 8 bases at J, with 15 bases between. There are 14 residues in the CDR3. This chain's CDR3 is CASSWREGVHEQFF. CDR3 nucleotides: TGTGCCAGCAGCTGGAGGGAGGGGGTCCATGAGCAGTTCTTC.

Comments on this clonotype: A much larger clone lies a single base off, so this may be a read error. The chain combines TRBV4-1 with TRBJ1-1; 7 nucleotides match TRBD1. Losses at the gene ends were 4 bases for V and 3 bases for J; bases not matched to a gene: 14. The germline V gene encodes CDR1 MGHRA and CDR2 YSYEKL. The CDR3 spans 17 residues. This CDR3 is CASSLAVLKGADTEAFF. In nucleotides, the CDR3 is TGCGCCAGCAGCCTAGCGGTCTTGAAGGGGGCTGACACTGAAGCTTTCTTT.

This clonotype was seen a few times. V usage is TRBV5-6 and J usage is TRBJ1-2; no firm D call. Trimming took 1 base from V and 4 from J, leaving 11 bases between them. Germline CDR1 and CDR2: SGHDT and YYEEEE. The length of the CDR3 is 14 residues. DNA for the CDR3: TGTGCCAGCAGCTTGAATCTCGGGCTCTATGGCTACACCTTC. Translated: CASSLNLGLYGYTF.

The chain combines TRBV19 with TRBJ1-2; TRBD1 aligns across 11 bases. The trim removed 10 bases at V and 3 bases at J, leaving 7 bases unmatched. There are 14 residues in the CDR3. Germline V lookup: CDR1 LNHDA, CDR2 SQIVND (reference sequence). In DNA, the CDR3 is TGTGCCACTAGGGTGGGACAGGGGGACTATGGCTACACCTTC. This sequence encodes CATRVGQGDYGYTF.

The sample holds many counts of this clonotype. CDR3 residues: CASTPGTEAFF. The CDR3, as DNA: TGTGCCAGCACCCCAGGGACAGAAGCTTTCTTT. V and J are TRBV12-3 or TRBV12-4 and TRBJ1-1; TRBD1 might be the D (6 bases). V shed 7 bases and J shed 8 bases, with 11 bases lying between them. CDR3 length equals 11 residues.

This chain joins TRBV7-2 and TRBJ2-7, with TRBD2 matching 13 bases. With V trimmed by 5 bases and J by 2 bases, 6 bases remained unmatched. Germline V CDR1 and CDR2: SGHTA, FQGNSA. The CDR3 runs to 16 residues. The CDR3 sequence is CASSLGLAGSAYEQYF. Here the CDR3 DNA reads TGTGCCAGCAGCCTGGGACTAGCGGGGTCTGCCTACGAGCAGTACTTC.

This clonotype occurred many times. The chain employs TRBV4-1 and TRBJ2-7; possibly TRBD2 for D (6 bases). Germline CDR1 and CDR2: MGHRA and YSYEKL. There are 16 residues in the CDR3. V was clipped by 0 bases and J by 2 bases, with 14 bases between them. The CDR3 region is CASSQESGTLAYEQYF. In nucleotides, the CDR3 is TGCGCCAGCAGCCAAGAGTCCGGGACTCTCGCCTACGAGCAGTACTTC.

The chain's CDR3 is CSVEVFQVGGYTF. The CDR3 region has the DNA TGCAGCGTTGAAGTTTTCCAGGTCGGCGGCTACACCTTC. The chain links TRBV29-1 to TRBJ1-2; D unclear. V was shortened by 1 base and J by 8 bases, with 14 bases between the two germline ends. This CDR3 comprises 13 residues. From germline, CDR1 is SQVTM and CDR2 ANQGSEA.

This clonotype was seen at least ten times. The rearrangement joins TRBV7-8 to TRBJ2-7; TRBD2 is a possible D gene (6 bases). The germline V gene has CDR1 SGHVS and CDR2 FQNEAQ. V was shortened by 1 base and J by 3 bases, with 10 bases between the two germline ends. CDR3 length equals 14 residues. The chain's CDR3 is CASSLEASVYEQYV. As DNA, the CDR3 is TGTGCCAGCAGCTTAGAGGCTAGCGTCTACGAGCAGTACGTC.

This clonotype was picked up many times. The gene calls are TRBV6-1 and TRBJ1-3; D is unclear. This CDR3 region has 13 residues. The V end was cut by 7 bases, the J end by 8 bases, with 15 bases between. Looked up from germline, CDR1 is MNHNS and CDR2 is SASEGT. CDR3 in DNA: TGTGCCAGCACACGAGAAAGCGGGTACACCATATATTTT. Protein sequence: CASTRESGYTIYF.

This clonotype was picked up many times. The chain couples TRBV7-9 to TRBJ2-7; either TRBD1 or TRBD2 may fit D (6 bases each). Germline assignment: CDR1 SEHNR and CDR2 FQNEAQ (reference sequence). V was clipped by 4 bases and J by 4 bases, with 14 bases between them. CDR3 length: 14 amino acids. The CDR3 loop reads CASSSSGAPYEQYF. The CDR3 region has the DNA TGTGCCAGCAGCTCCTCGGGGGCCCCTTACGAGCAGTACTTC.

This clonotype has just a few counts. The chain has TRBV5-4 and TRBJ2-1, with D possibly being TRBD2 (6 bases). V dropped 0 bases and J dropped 2 bases, with 12 bases sitting between them. Germline CDR1 and CDR2: SGHNT and YYREEE (reference sequence). The CDR3 totals 16 residues. The CDR3 loop is CASSLESGSPYNEQFF. CDR3 coding DNA: TGTGCCAGCAGCTTGGAGAGCGGGTCCCCCTACAATGAGCAGTTCTTC.

This chain connects TRBV7-8 to TRBJ1-4; D ambiguous. Trimming removed 8 bases at V and 4 bases at J, with 8 bases between. The germline gives CDR1 SGHVS, CDR2 FQNEAQ. The CDR3 consists of 12 residues. CDR3 amino acids: CASATVNEKLFF. Written as DNA, the CDR3 is TGTGCCAGCGCTACAGTTAATGAAAAACTGTTTTTT. Using reference TRBV7-8 and TRBJ1-4 for the parts outside the CDR3, the full variable domain is GAGVSQSPRYKVAKRGQDVALRCDPISGHVSLFWYQQALGQGPEFLTYFQNEAQLDKSGLPSDRFFAERPEGSVSTLKIQRTQQEDSAVYLCASATVNEKLFFGSGTQLSVL.

This clonotype was counted a few times. This sequence joins TRBV10-2 and TRBJ2-3; D uncertain. Germline CDR1 reads WSHSY; CDR2 reads SAAADI. The CDR3 is 15 residues long. V shed 3 bases and J shed 0 bases, with 10 bases lying between them. CDR3 nucleotide sequence: TGCGCCAGCAGTGAACACAAACTGAGCACAGATACGCAGTATTTT. This translates into CASSEHKLSTDTQYF.

This clonotype showed up many times. The J gene is TRBJ2-5, the V gene TRBV7-8; D possibly corresponds to TRBD1 (6 bases). The germline CDR1 and CDR2 sequences are SGHVS and FQNEAQ. This CDR3 has 12 residues. V was clipped by 5 bases and J by 7 bases, with 11 bases between them. CDR3 in DNA: TGTGCCAGCAGCCCAAGAGGGGGGACCCAGTACTTC. Its protein is CASSPRGGTQYF.

The chain carries TRBV10-3 and TRBJ2-5, with D hard to call. This CDR3 region has 12 residues. Per the germline V gene, CDR1 is ENHRY and CDR2 is SYGVKD. The V end lost 4 bases, the J end lost 0 bases, and 3 bases lay between the germline ends. CDR3 protein: CAISADQETQYF. CDR3 coding DNA: TGTGCCATCAGTGCCGACCAAGAGACCCAGTACTTC.

This clonotype was counted only a few times. V is TRBV5-5 and J is TRBJ2-7; D gene unclear. Between the trimmed V and J ends, which lost 4 bases and 2 bases, there was a span of 13 bases. The CDR3 runs to 14 residues. CDR1 SGHKS and CDR2 YYEKEE come from the germline V gene (reference sequence). The CDR3 coding sequence is TGTGCCAGCAGCACGTTAGACCGAGCCTACGAGCAGTACTTC. Amino acid sequence: CASSTLDRAYEQYF.

The chain uses TRBV23-1 and TRBJ2-7; 9 bases are a match to TRBD1. TRBV23-1 is annotated as an ORF whose role is uncertain. This CDR3 is 15 amino acids long. The CDR3 region is CTSSQPGQGLYEQYV. CDR3 nucleotides: TGCACCAGCAGTCAACCGGGACAGGGCCTCTACGAGCAGTACGTC.

This chain joins TRBV20-1 and TRBJ1-5; D might be TRBD1 (6 bases). Between the trimmed V and J ends, which lost 0 bases and 7 bases, there was a span of 10 bases. The CDR3 consists of 13 residues. CDR1 and CDR2 (germline): DFQATT, SNEGSKA (reference sequence). The CDR3 DNA reads TGCAGTGCTAGAGATCCTGGGGGCCAGCCCCAGCATTTT. Translating gives CSARDPGGQPQHF.